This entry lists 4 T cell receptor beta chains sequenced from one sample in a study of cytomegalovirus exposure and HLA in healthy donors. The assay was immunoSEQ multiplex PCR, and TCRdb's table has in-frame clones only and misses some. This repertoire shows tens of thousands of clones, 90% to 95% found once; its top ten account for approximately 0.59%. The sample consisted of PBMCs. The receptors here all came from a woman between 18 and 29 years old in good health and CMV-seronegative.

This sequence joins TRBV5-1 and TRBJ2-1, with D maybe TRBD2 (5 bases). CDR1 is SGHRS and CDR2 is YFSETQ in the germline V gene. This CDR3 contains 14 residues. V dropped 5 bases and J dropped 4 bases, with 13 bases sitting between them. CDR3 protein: CASSPPGNYNEQFF. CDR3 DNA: TGCGCCAGCAGTCCCCCGGGGAATTACAATGAGCAGTTCTTC.

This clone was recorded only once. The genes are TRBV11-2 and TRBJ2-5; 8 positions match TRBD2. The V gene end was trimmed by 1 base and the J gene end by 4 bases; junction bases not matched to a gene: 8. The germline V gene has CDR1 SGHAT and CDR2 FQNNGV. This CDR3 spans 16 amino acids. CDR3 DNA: TGTGCCAGCAGCTTAGTCTATGCGGGGGGAACAGAGACCCAGTACTTC. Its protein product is CASSLVYAGGTETQYF.

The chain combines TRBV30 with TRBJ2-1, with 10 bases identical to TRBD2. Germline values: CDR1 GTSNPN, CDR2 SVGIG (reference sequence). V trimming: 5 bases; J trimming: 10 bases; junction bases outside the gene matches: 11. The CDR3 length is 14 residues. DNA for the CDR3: TGTGCCTGGGTTACTAGCGGGGCTCCGGGAGAGCAGTTCTTC. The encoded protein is CAWVTSGAPGEQFF.

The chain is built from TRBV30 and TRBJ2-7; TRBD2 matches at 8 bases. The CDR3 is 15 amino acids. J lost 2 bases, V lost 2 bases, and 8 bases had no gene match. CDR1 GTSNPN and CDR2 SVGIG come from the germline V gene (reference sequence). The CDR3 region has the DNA TGTGCCTGGAGTCCGGGGGGGGAGGTCGCCTACGAGCAGTACTTC. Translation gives CAWSPGGEVAYEQYF.